This T cell receptor beta chain was profiled in a study of blood T cell repertoires in COVID-19. Study in general: Sites across the United States, Italy and Spain contributed samples from acute and convalescent COVID-19. Sources were T cells, B-cell-depleted T cells, or PBMCs; the material itself was cDNA or gDNA.

CDR3 size: 13 residues. With 9 bases clipped from V and 6 bases from J, the junction kept 4 bases outside the gene matches. Germline V lookup: CDR1 ENHRY, CDR2 SYGVKD. In the original workflow: Scientists estimated how many nucleated cells there were by amplifying reference gene primers. Repertoires were generated with immunoSEQ multiplex PCR, while TCRdb's copy carries only in-frame clones and drops some. The V and J calls and clone size are taken from that table; D and trimming were inferred from the DNA. The sample records some 160,000 clones, around 90% being singletons. This sequence joins TRBV10-3 and TRBJ2-2, with 10 bases identical to TRBD1. The specimen sequenced was peripheral blood. The sequence was collected from a man in his fifties or sixties who had recovered from COVID-19. CDR3 in DNA: TGTGCCATGGGGACAGGGGTACCCGGGGAGCTGTTTTTT. Translation: CAMGTGVPGELFF.